This T cell receptor (beta chain) stems from a study of regulatory T cells in long-lasting Graves disease. Study-wide points: There was favoring of TRBV28, TRBJ1-2 and TRBJ2-5 in persistent disease.

Time point in this sample: newly diagnosed GD, antithyroid drugs for less than 3 months. PBMC RNA was the source of the TCR library. Patients met American Thyroid Association criteria for Graves' disease. Building the TCR beta libraries relied on iRepertoire HTBI primers, and CDR3 regions underwent Arm-PCR. MiXCR was run by TCRdb on the multiplex PCR reads, yielding one entry per CDR3 protein. The sample lists hundreds of thousands of distinct CDR3 sequences; roughly 15% were seen once. Germline lookup yields CDR1 SEHNR and CDR2 FQNEAQ (reference sequence). The CDR3 length is 15 residues. Trimming removed 5 bases from V and 9 bases from J; junction bases left unmatched: 9. This clonotype was seen more than once but under ten times. The antigen is undetermined. The sample also formed part of further work on T cells in Graves' hyperthyroidism and ophthalmopathy. This second study says: In the blood, most expanded thyroid clonotypes above 0.001 appeared as well.

The TCR comes from a woman between 25 and 40 years old with Graves disease. Sequenced here: peripheral blood mononuclear cells (PBMCs), sampled at new diagnosis, from a patient treated with antithyroid drugs. The chain links TRBV7-9 to TRBJ2-1, with TRBD2 identical over 11 bases. For the CDR3, the DNA is TGTGCCAGCAGCACCCTAGCGGGAGGCGGGAGTGAGCAGTTCTTC. Protein product: CASSTLAGGGSEQFF.